This passage covers 4 T cell receptor beta chains from one sample sequenced in a study of shared clonotypes between healthy human individuals. Repertoires were generated with immunoSEQ multiplex PCR, while TCRdb's copy carries only in-frame clones and drops some. The table lists some 1.5 million clones, under 99% of them singletons. Input material: naive CD4+ T cells sorted from blood. Subset indicated: CD45RA+ positively selected. Receptors were obtained from a man in his thirties or forties in good health.

The V call is TRBV5-1, the J call TRBJ2-2; D gene unclear. Trimming removed 3 bases at V and 2 bases at J, with 8 bases between. The CDR3 length is 14 residues. Germline V gives CDR1 SGHRS, CDR2 YFSETQ. The CDR3 DNA reads as TGCGCCAGCAGCTCCCCCTTTAACACCGGGGAGCTGTTTTTT. It is translated as CASSSPFNTGELFF.

In DNA, the CDR3 is TGTGCCAGTAGCACAGCTGTCTCTGGAAACACCATATATTTT. Encoded protein: CASSTAVSGNTIYF. The rearrangement links TRBV19 to TRBJ1-3; D gene ambiguous. Germline V gives CDR1 LNHDA, CDR2 SQIVND (reference sequence). Trimming shortened V by 6 bases and J by 0 bases, and 9 bases separated the two germline ends. CDR3 length: 14 amino acids. Filled out from reference TRBV19 and TRBJ1-3, the complete variable domain reads DGGITQSPKYLFRKEGQNVTLSCEQNLNHDAMYWYRQDPGQGLRLIYYSQIVNDFQKGDIAEGYSVSREKKESFPLTVTSAQKNPTAFYLCASSTAVSGNTIYFGEGSWLTVV.

V and J are TRBV10-2 and TRBJ2-7; 12 positions match TRBD2. V shed 4 bases, J shed 4 bases, and the junction held 17 bases outside the gene matches. CDR3 length equals 19 residues. Germline CDR1 is WSHSY and CDR2 is SAAADI. This CDR3 is CASSALRGRKTSGGYEQYF. The DNA for the CDR3 is TGCGCCAGCAGTGCGCTAAGGGGACGTAAGACTAGCGGGGGTTACGAGCAGTACTTC.

This clone has just one count. The chain carries TRBV7-6 and TRBJ2-7; no definite D call. In germline, CDR1 is SGHVS, CDR2 FNYEAQ. The CDR3 spans 13 residues. V lost 8 bases, J lost 6 bases, and 17 bases lay in between. CDR3 in amino acids: CASGHNKWGEQYF. In DNA, the CDR3 is TGTGCCAGCGGCCACAATAAGTGGGGCGAGCAGTACTTC. Based on the CDR3 plus reference TRBV7-6 and TRBJ2-7, the full variable domain is GAGVSQSPRYKVTKRGQDVALRCDPISGHVSLYWYRQALGQGPEFLTYFNYEAQQDKSGLPNDRFSAERPEGSISTLTIQRTEQRDSAMYRCASGHNKWGEQYFGPGTRLTVT.